This T cell receptor (beta chain) is from a study of PD-L1 blockade in urothelial cancer. The table lists this clone with a few counts. The CDR3 runs to 13 residues. CDR1 and CDR2 (germline): MNHNY, SVGAGI (reference sequence). The V and J ends lost 6 bases and 14 bases respectively, with 17 bases between them. Indicated time point: peripheral blood 6 weeks after treatment start. TCRdb's table, derived via immunoSEQ multiplex PCR, lists solely in-frame clones and lacks some. The sample shows around 50,000 clones, approximately 85% of them seen only once. This chain joins TRBV6-6 and TRBJ1-6; D not certain. This clonotype was sampled from a man aged 50 or older with urothelial cancer. The sample in question was PBMCs, obtained around atezolizumab (anti-PD-L1) treatment. The CDR3 sequence: CASRNDNSQALHF. The CDR3 DNA reads as TGTGCCAGCAGAAACGACAATTCTCAGGCCCTCCACTTT.